This entry concerns a single TCR beta chain. Its cognate antigen is unknown. The V gene's germline CDR1 is LNHDA and CDR2 SQIVND (reference sequence). The CDR3 is 15 residues long. The authors divided CD4+ cells into CD45RA+ naive and CD45RA-negative memory subsets. On sorted subsets, replicate PCRs used 200 ng DNA, or tens of thousands of T cell genomes. Measured with immunoSEQ multiplex PCR; TCRdb has only the in-frame clones, and not every one. The repertoire holds about 680,000 clones, with 73% as singletons. This specimen belongs to a study of shared clonotypes between healthy human individuals. Study findings and constraints: Sequencing depth was expected to affect clonotype sharing among donors.

The origin of this receptor is a woman in her thirties in good health. The rearrangement links TRBV19 to TRBJ2-5, with 7 bases matching TRBD2. The J call may not be correct, given that the DNA end is closer to TRBJ2-7. The sequenced sample was memory CD4+ T cells sorted from blood. Regarding subset: CD45RA-negative fraction. CDR3 sequence reads: CASSTRTAGGIEQYF. CDR3 DNA sequence: TGTGCCAGTAGTACAAGGACGGCCGGGGGGATCGAGCAGTACTTC.